This T cell receptor (beta chain) was recovered during a study of beta chain features in type 1 diabetes. For the study at large: Examined across all samples were about 110,000,000 sorted cells. Overall study findings and caveats: TCRB CDR3s from Type 1 diabetes patients were moderately but significantly shorter in all four CD4+ subsets. Shorter templates might be favored by PCR, equally in patients and controls.

All of the isolated RNA was reverse transcribed, so expressed TCRB transcripts were sequenced. Method: immunoSEQ multiplex PCR; TCRdb's copy keeps in-frame clones and lacks some. This table has about 160,000 clones, approximately 8.7% appearing once. This clone was counted only a few times. Its antigen is not known. By way of CD45RO/CCR7/CD25/CD127/CD95/CD27, the CD4+ regulatory, stem cell-like memory, central memory and naive cells were sorted. This TCR derives from a woman between 25 and 40 years old with type 1 diabetes. The sample comprised central memory CD4+ T cells from blood.

Written as DNA, the CDR3 is TGTGCCATCACACAGGGGGGAGGCAATGAGCAGTTCTTC. Its translation is CAITQGGGNEQFF. This rearrangement joins TRBV10-3 to TRBJ2-1, with 8 bases that match TRBD1. The germline V gene encodes CDR1 ENHRY and CDR2 SYGVKD. The V gene end was trimmed by 7 bases and the J gene end by 6 bases; junction bases not matched to a gene: 5. The CDR3 length is 13 residues.